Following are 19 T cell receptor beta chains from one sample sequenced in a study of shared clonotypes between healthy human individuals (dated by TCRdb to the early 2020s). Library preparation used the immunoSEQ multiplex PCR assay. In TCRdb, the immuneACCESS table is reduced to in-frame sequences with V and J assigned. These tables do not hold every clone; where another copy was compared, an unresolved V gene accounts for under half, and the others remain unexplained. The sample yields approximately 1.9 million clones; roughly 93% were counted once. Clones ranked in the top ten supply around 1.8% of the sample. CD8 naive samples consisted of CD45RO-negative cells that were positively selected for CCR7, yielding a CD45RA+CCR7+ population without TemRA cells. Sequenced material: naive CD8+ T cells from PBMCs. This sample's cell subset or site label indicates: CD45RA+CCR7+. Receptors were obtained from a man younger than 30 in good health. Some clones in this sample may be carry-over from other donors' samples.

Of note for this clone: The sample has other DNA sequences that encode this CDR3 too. The CDR3 sequence is CASSLISGQGPYEQYF. The CDR3 nucleotides are TGTGCCAGCAGTTTAATCTCCGGACAGGGACCCTACGAGCAGTACTTC. The rearrangement uses TRBV27 and TRBJ2-7; TRBD1 matches 8 bases. Germline V CDR1 and CDR2: MNHEY, SMNVEV (reference sequence). The CDR3 is 16 amino acids. With V trimmed by 2 bases and J by 2 bases, 8 bases remained unmatched.

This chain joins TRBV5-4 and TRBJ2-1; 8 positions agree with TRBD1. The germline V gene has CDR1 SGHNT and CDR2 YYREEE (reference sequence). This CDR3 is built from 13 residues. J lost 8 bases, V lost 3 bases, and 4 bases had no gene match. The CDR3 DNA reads TGTGCCAGCAGCTCGGACAGGGTGGATGAGCAGTTCTTC. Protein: CASSSDRVDEQFF.

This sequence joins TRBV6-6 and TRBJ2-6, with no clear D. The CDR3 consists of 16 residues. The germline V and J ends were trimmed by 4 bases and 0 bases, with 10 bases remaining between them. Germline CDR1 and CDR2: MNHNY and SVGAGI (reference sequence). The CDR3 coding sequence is TGTGCCAGCAGTTTCGTAAAACCCTCTGGGGCCAACGTCCTGACTTTC. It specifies CASSFVKPSGANVLTF.

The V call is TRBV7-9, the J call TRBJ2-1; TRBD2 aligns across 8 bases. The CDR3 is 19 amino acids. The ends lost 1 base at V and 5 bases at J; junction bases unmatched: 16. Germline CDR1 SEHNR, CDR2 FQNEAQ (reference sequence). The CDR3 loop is CASSLGGRPRGDAHNEQFF. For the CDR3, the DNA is TGTGCCAGCAGCTTAGGCGGGAGGCCGCGGGGAGACGCGCACAATGAGCAGTTCTTC.

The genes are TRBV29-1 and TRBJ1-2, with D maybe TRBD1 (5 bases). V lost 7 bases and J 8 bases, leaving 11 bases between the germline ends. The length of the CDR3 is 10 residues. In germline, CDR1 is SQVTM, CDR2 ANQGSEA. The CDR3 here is CSAEGVGYTF. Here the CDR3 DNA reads TGCAGCGCCGAAGGGGTCGGCTACACCTTC.

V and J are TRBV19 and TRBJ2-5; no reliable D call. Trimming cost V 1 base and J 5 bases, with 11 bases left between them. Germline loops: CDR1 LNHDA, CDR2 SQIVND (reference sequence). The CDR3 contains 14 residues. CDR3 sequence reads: CASSIVSSWETQYF. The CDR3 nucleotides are TGTGCCAGTAGTATAGTTTCCAGTTGGGAGACCCAGTACTTC.

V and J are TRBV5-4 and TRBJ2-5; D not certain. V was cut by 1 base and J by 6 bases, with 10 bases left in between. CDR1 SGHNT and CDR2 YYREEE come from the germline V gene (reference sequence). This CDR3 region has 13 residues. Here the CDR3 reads CASSLTTLQTQYF. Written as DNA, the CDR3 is TGTGCCAGCAGCTTGACCACTCTCCAGACCCAGTACTTC.

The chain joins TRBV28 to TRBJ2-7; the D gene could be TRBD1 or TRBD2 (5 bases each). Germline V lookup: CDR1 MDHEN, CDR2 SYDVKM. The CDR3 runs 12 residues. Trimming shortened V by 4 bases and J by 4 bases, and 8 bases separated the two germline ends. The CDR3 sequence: CASSSGRYEQYF. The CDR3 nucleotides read TGTGCCAGCAGTTCGGGACGGTACGAGCAGTACTTC.

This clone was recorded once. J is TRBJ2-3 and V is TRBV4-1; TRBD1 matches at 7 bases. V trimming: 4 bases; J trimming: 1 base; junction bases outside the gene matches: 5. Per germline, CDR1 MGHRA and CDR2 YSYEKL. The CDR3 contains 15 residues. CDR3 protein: CASSPGTAGTDTQYF. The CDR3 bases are TGCGCCAGCAGCCCCGGGACAGCCGGCACAGATACGCAGTATTTT.

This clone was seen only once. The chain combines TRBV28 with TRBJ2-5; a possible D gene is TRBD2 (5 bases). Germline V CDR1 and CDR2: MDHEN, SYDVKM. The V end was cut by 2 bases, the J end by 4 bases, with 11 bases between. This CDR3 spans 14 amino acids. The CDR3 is CASSLPGGLETQYF. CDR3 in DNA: TGTGCCAGCAGTTTACCCGGCGGGTTAGAGACCCAGTACTTC.

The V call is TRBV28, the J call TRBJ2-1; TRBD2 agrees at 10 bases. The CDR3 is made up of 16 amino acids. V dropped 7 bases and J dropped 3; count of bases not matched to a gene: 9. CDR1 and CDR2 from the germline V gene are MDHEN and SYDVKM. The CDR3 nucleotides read TGTGCCAGCATCGAAGCGGGAGGGCTCCGCTACAATGAGCAGTTCTTC. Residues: CASIEAGGLRYNEQFF.

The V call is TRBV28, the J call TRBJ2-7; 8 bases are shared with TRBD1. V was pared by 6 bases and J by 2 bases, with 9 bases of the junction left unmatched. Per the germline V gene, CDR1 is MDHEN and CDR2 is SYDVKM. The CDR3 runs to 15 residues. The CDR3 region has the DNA TGTGCCAGCAGCCGCCCGGACAGGGTCGCCTACGAGCAGTACTTC. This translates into CASSRPDRVAYEQYF.

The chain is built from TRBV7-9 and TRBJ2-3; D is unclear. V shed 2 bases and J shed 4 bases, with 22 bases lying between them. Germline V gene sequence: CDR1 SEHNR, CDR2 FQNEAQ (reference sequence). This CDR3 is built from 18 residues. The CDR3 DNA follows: TGTGCCAGCAGCTTAACGTATGGGCGCGGAAGGGCCCCAGATACGCAGTATTTT. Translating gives CASSLTYGRGRAPDTQYF.

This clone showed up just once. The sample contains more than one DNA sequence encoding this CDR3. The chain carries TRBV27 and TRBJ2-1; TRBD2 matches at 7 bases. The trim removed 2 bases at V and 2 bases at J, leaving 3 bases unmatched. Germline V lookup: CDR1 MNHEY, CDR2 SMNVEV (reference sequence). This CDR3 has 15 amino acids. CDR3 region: CASSLLAGAYNEQFF. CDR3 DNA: TGTGCCAGCAGTTTACTGGCGGGAGCCTACAATGAGCAGTTCTTC.

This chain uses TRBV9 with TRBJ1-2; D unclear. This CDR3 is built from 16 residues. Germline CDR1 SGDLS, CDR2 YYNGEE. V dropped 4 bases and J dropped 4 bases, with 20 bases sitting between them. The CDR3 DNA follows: TGTGCCAGCAGCCCAACTCCCGGAGGCGGCGGCTATGGCTACACCTTC. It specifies CASSPTPGGGGYGYTF.

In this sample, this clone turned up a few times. CDR3 protein: CASSQDVREALWLGYTF. The CDR3 DNA reads as TGTGCCAGCAGCCAAGATGTGAGAGAGGCCCTATGGCTGGGCTACACCTTC. The chain couples TRBV4-2 to TRBJ1-2; no definite D call. V lost 0 bases and J 8 bases, leaving 22 bases between the germline ends. This CDR3 comprises 17 residues. CDR1 is LGHNA, CDR2 YNFKEQ, per germline.

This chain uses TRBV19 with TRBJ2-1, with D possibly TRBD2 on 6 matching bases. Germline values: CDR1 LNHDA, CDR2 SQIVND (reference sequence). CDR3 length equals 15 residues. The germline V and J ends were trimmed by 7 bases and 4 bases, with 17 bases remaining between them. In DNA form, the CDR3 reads TGTGCCAGTACCATCCCTACTAGCAAATACAATGAGCAGTTCTTC. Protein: CASTIPTSKYNEQFF.

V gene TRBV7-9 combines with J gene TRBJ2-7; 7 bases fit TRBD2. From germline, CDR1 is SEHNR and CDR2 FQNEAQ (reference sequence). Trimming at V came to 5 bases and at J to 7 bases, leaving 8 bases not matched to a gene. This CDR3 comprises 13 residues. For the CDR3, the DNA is TGTGCCAGCAGCCCCGGGGGGAGAATTGAGCAGTACTTC. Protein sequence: CASSPGGRIEQYF.

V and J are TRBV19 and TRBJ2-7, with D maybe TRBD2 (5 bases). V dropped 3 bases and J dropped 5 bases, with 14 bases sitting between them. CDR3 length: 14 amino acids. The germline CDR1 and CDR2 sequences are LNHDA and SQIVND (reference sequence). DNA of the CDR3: TGTGCCAGTAGTATCGGCGGACTCCTCAACGAGCAGTACTTC. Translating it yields CASSIGGLLNEQYF.